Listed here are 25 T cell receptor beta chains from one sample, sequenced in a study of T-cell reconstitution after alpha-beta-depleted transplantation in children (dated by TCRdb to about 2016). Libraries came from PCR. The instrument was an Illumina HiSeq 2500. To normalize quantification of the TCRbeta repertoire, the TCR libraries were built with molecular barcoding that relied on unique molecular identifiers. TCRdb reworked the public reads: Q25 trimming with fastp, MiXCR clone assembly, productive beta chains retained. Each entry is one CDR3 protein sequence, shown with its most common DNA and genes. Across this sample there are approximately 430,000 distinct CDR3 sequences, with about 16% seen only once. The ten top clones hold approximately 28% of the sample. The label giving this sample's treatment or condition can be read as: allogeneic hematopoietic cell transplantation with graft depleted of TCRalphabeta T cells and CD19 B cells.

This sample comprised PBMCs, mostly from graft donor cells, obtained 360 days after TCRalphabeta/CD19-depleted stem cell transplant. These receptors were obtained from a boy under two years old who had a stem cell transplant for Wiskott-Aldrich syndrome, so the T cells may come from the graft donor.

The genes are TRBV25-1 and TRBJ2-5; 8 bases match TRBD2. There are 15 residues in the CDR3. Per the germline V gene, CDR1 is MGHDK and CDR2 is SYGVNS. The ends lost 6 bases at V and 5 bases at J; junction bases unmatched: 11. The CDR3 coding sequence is TGTGCCAGCAGCGCTACTAGCGGCAGAGGGGAGACCCAGTACTTC. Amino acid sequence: CASSATSGRGETQYF.

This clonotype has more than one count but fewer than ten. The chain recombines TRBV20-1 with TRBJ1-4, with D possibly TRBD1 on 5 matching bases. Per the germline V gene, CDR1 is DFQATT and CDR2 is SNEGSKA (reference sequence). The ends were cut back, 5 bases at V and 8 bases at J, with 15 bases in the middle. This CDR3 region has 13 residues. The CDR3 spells CSAQEAGSEKLFF. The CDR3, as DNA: TGCAGTGCTCAGGAAGCAGGGAGCGAAAAACTGTTTTTT.

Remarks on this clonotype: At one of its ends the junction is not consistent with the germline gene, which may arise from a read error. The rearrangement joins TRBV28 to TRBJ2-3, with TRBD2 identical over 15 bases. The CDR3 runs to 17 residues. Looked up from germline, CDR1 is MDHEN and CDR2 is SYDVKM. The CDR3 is CASSLWTSGGETDTQYF. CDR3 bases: TGTGCCAGCAGTCTATGGACTAGCGGGGGGGAAACAGATACGCAGTATTTT.

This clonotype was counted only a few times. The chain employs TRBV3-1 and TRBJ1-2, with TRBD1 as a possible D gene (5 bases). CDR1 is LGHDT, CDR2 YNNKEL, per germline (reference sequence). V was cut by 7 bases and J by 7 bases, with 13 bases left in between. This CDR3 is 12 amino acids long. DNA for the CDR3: TGTGCCAGCACAGGGCCGTGGGGTGGCTACACCTTC. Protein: CASTGPWGGYTF.

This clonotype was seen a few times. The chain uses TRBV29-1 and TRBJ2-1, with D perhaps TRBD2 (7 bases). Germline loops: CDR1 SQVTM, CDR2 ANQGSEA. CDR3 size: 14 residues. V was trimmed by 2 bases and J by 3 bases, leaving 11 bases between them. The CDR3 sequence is CSVEWGGYYNEQFF. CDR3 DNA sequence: TGCAGCGTTGAATGGGGGGGCTACTACAATGAGCAGTTCTTC.

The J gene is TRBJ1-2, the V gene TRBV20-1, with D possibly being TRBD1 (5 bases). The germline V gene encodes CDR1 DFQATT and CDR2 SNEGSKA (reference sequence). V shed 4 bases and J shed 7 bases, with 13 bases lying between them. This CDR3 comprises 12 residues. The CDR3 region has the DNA TGCAGTGCTACCGGGGCTTTTAGTGGCTACACCTTC. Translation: CSATGAFSGYTF.

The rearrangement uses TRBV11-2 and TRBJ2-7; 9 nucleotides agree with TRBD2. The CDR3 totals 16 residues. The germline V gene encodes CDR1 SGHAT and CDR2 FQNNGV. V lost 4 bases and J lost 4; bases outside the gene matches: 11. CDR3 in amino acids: CASSSTLAGIRYEQYF. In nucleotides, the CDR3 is TGTGCCAGCAGCTCCACTCTAGCGGGGATTCGATACGAGCAGTACTTC.

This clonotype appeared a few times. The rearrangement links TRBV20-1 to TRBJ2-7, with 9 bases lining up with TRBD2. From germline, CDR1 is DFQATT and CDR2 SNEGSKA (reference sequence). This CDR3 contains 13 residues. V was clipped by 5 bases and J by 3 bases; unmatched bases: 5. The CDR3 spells CSAQRGALYEQYF. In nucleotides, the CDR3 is TGCAGTGCTCAGCGGGGGGCCCTCTACGAGCAGTACTTC.

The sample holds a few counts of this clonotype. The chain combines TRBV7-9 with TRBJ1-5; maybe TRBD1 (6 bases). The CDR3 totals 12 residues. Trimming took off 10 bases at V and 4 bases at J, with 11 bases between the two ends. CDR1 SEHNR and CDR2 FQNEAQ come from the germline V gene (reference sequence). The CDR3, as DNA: TGTGCCACCGGTAGGGGGAATCAGCCCCAGCATTTT. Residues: CATGRGNQPQHF.

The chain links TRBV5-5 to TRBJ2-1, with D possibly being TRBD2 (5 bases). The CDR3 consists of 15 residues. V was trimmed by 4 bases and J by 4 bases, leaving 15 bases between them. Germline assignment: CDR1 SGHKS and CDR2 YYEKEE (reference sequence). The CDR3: CASSHSGPGYNEQFF. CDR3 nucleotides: TGTGCCAGCAGCCACAGCGGCCCTGGGTACAATGAGCAGTTCTTC.

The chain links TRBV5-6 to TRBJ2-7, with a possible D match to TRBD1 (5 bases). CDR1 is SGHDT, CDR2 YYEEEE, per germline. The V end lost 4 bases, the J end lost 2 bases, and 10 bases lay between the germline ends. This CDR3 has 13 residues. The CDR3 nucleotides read TGTGCCAGCAGCATGGGGCCTACCTACGAGCAGTACTTC. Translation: CASSMGPTYEQYF.

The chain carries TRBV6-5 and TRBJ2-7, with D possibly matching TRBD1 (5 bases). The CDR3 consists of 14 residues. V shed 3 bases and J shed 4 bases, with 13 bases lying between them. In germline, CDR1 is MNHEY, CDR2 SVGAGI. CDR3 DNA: TGTGCCAGCAGTTATGGGGCTTTAGAATACGAGCAGTACTTC. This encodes CASSYGALEYEQYF.

The CDR3 sequence: CAWSVASGDPYNEQFF. Written as DNA, the CDR3 is TGTGCCTGGAGTGTGGCTAGCGGGGATCCCTACAATGAGCAGTTCTTC. V gene TRBV30 combines with J gene TRBJ2-1, with TRBD2 matching 9 bases. V was pared by 0 bases and J by 2 bases, with 5 bases of the junction left unmatched. The CDR3 length is 16 residues. Germline CDR1 GTSNPN, CDR2 SVGIG (reference sequence).

This CDR3 is CSARERGSGANVLTF. DNA of the CDR3: TGCAGTGCTAGGGAGCGGGGGTCTGGGGCCAACGTCCTGACTTTC. V gene TRBV20-1 combines with J gene TRBJ2-6; the match to TRBD2 covers 8 bases. The germline gives CDR1 DFQATT, CDR2 SNEGSKA (reference sequence). Trimming took 3 bases from V and 1 from J; bases not matched to a gene: 2. The CDR3 has 15 residues.

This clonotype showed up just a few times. The CDR3: CASSSALLEPDYYTQYF. CDR3 sequence (DNA): TGCGCCAGCAGCTCCGCCTTGCTCGAGCCTGACTACTATACGCAGTATTTT. This chain uses TRBV5-1 with TRBJ2-3; tentative D call: TRBD2 (5 bases). The CDR3 runs 17 residues. Trimming took 3 bases from V and 7 from J, leaving 24 bases between them. Germline CDR1 SGHRS, CDR2 YFSETQ.

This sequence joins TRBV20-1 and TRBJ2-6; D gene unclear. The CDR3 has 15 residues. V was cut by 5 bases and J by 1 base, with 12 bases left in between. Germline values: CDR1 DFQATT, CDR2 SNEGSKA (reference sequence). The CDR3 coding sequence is TGCAGTGCTCTCCTACCGAGTTCTGGGGCCAACGTCCTGACTTTC. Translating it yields CSALLPSSGANVLTF.

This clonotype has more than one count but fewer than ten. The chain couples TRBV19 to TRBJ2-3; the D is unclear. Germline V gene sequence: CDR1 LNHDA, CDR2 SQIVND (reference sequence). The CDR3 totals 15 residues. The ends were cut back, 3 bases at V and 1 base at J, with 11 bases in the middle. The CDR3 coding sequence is TGTGCCAGTAGTATTTCTAGGCTCCGCACAGATACGCAGTATTTT. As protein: CASSISRLRTDTQYF.

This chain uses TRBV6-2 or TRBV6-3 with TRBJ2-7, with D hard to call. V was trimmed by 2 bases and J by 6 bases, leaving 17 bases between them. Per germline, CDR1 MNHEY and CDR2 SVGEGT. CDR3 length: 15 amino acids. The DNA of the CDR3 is TGTGCCAGCAGTTACCGAGAAGTCGGTCCCATCGAGCAGTACTTC. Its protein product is CASSYREVGPIEQYF.

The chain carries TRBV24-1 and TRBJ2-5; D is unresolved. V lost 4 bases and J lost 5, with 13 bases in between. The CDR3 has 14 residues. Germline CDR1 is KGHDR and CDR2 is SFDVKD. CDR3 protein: CATSDPGPEETQYF. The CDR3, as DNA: TGTGCCACCAGTGACCCCGGACCTGAGGAGACCCAGTACTTC.

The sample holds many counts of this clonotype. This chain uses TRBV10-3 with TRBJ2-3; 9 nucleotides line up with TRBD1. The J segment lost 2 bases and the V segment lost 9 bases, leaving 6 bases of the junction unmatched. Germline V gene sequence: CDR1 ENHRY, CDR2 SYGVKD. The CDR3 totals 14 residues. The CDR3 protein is CAIMDRGFTDTQYF. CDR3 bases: TGTGCCATTATGGACAGGGGATTCACAGATACGCAGTATTTT.

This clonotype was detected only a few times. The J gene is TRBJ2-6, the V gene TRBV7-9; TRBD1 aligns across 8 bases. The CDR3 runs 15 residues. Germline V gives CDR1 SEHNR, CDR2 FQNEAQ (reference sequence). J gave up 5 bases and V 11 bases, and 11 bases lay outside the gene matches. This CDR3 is CACRRGPSRANVLTF. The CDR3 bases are TGTGCCTGTCGCAGGGGGCCCTCCCGGGCCAACGTCCTGACTTTC.

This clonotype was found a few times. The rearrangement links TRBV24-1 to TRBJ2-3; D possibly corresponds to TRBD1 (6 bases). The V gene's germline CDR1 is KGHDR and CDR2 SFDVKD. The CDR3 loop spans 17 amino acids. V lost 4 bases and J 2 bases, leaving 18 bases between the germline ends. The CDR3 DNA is TGTGCCACCAGTGACTACCCGCACAGGGACCCCACAGATACGCAGTATTTT. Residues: CATSDYPHRDPTDTQYF.

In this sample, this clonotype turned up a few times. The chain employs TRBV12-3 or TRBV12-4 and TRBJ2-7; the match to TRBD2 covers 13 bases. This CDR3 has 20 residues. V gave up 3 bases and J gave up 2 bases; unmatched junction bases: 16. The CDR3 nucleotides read TGTGCCAGCAGTTTGGGGAACCTTAGGACTAGCGGGAGAAGAGCCTACGAGCAGTACTTC. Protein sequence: CASSLGNLRTSGRRAYEQYF.

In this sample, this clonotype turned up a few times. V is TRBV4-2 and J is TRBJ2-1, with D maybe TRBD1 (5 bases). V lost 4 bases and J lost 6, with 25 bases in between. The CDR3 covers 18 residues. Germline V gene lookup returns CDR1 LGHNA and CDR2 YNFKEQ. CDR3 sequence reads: CASSPHPARVKIFNEQFF. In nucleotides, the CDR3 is TGTGCCAGCAGCCCCCACCCAGCCAGGGTAAAAATTTTCAATGAGCAGTTCTTC.

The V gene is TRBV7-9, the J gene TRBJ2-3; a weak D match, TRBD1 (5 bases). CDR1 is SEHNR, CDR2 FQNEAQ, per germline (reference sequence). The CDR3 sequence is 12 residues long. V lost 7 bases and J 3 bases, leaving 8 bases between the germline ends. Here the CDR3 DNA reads TGTGCCAGCACCCAGGGTACAGATACGCAGTATTTT. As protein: CASTQGTDTQYF.